These 32 T cell receptor beta chains share one sample of origin, sequenced in a study of shared clonotypes between healthy human individuals. The protocol was immunoSEQ multiplex PCR, while the TCRdb copy is restricted to in-frame clones and leaves out a portion. The table lists 400,000 to 550,000 clones, 70% to 80% of them singletons, with about 12% in the top ten. The sample consisted of PBMCs. These receptors came from a woman aged 40 to 50 in good health. Some clones in this sample may be carry-over from other donors' samples.

The CDR3 loop reads CASSGWGLAGAADTQYF. The CDR3 DNA is TGTGCCAGCAGCGGATGGGGACTAGCGGGAGCGGCAGATACGCAGTATTTT. This chain links TRBV9 with TRBJ2-3; 14 positions agree with TRBD2. Germline V gene sequence: CDR1 SGDLS, CDR2 YYNGEE. V trimming: 3 bases; J trimming: 4 bases; junction bases outside the gene matches: 7. The CDR3 covers 17 residues.

The chain joins TRBV10-3 to TRBJ2-5; perhaps TRBD1 as D (6 bases). The germline CDR1 and CDR2 sequences are ENHRY and SYGVKD. The CDR3 loop spans 13 amino acids. The V end lost 2 bases, the J end lost 4 bases, and 8 bases lay between the germline ends. The CDR3 DNA reads TGTGCCATCAGTGAGCAGGGGCGAGAGACCCAGTACTTC. Amino acid sequence: CAISEQGRETQYF.

V is TRBV6-1 and J is TRBJ2-5, with D maybe TRBD2 (5 bases). This CDR3 contains 15 residues. Trimming cost V 5 bases and J 3 bases, with 16 bases left between them. CDR1 and CDR2 (germline): MNHNS, SASEGT. The CDR3 sequence: CASSQLGPLEETQYF. The DNA of the CDR3 is TGTGCCAGCAGTCAACTAGGTCCCCTTGAAGAGACCCAGTACTTC.

The V and J genes are TRBV28 and TRBJ2-5, with D unclear. Germline V gene lookup returns CDR1 MDHEN and CDR2 SYDVKM. With 6 bases removed from V and 6 bases from J, the gap between germline ends came to 14 bases. The CDR3 has 13 residues. As DNA, the CDR3 is TGTGCCAGCAGCCTACCGATTCGGAAGACCCAGTACTTC. This gives the protein CASSLPIRKTQYF.

J is TRBJ2-7 and V is TRBV6-6; TRBD1 matches at 9 bases. The J segment lost 3 bases and the V segment lost 6 bases, leaving 9 bases of the junction unmatched. Looked up from germline, CDR1 is MNHNY and CDR2 is SVGAGI (reference sequence). This CDR3 has 15 amino acids. The CDR3 nucleotides are TGTGCCAGCAGACTACCGGGACAGGGATACTACGAGCAGTACTTC. Translated, it gives CASRLPGQGYYEQYF.

A remark on this clone: The sample has other DNA sequences that encode this CDR3 too. This chain links TRBV5-1 with TRBJ1-3, with unresolved D. Trimming stripped 0 bases from V and 0 bases from J, with 4 bases between. Germline CDR1 is SGHRS and CDR2 is YFSETQ. CDR3 size: 14 residues. CDR3 sequence: CASSLGSSGNTIYF. The CDR3 DNA is TGCGCCAGCAGCTTGGGGAGCTCTGGAAACACCATATATTTT.

This chain joins TRBV11-2 and TRBJ1-1, with D possibly matching TRBD1 (5 bases). V was shortened by 5 bases and J by 0 bases, with 7 bases between the two germline ends. In germline, CDR1 is SGHAT, CDR2 FQNNGV. This CDR3 region has 13 residues. CDR3 sequence (DNA): TGTGCCAGCAGCCCACAGGTGAACACTGAAGCTTTCTTT. It specifies CASSPQVNTEAFF.

The chain employs TRBV7-3 and TRBJ2-3, with 11 bases lining up with TRBD2. The CDR3 is 18 residues long. Per germline, CDR1 SGHTA and CDR2 FQGTGA. V lost 5 bases and J lost 0; bases outside the gene matches: 10. CDR3 loop: CASSKEGTSGTSTDTQYF. CDR3 DNA: TGTGCCAGCAGCAAAGAGGGGACTAGCGGAACTAGCACAGATACGCAGTATTTT.

The chain has TRBV28 and TRBJ2-5; perhaps TRBD2 as D (6 bases). V gave up 0 bases and J gave up 1 base, with 12 bases separating them. Germline values: CDR1 MDHEN, CDR2 SYDVKM. The CDR3 consists of 16 residues. CDR3 nucleotides: TGTGCCAGCAGTTTATGGGTAGCGGTAAGCCAAGAGACCCAGTACTTC. Protein sequence: CASSLWVAVSQETQYF.

This clone has only a few counts. J is TRBJ2-7 and V is TRBV7-9, with TRBD1 matching over 8 bases. Germline lookup yields CDR1 SEHNR and CDR2 FQNEAQ (reference sequence). This CDR3 is built from 14 residues. With 1 base clipped from V and 6 bases from J, the junction kept 5 bases outside the gene matches. DNA of the CDR3: TGTGCCAGCAGCTTAGACACAGGGGGTGGCGAGCAGTACTTC. Amino acid sequence: CASSLDTGGGEQYF. Using reference TRBV7-9 and TRBJ2-7 for the parts outside the CDR3, the full variable domain is DTGVSQNPRHKITKRGQNVTFRCDPISEHNRLYWYRQTLGQGPEFLTYFQNEAQLEKSRLLSDRFSAERPKGSFSTLEIQRTEQGDSAMYLCASSLDTGGGEQYFGPGTRLTVT.

The rearrangement uses TRBV4-2 and TRBJ2-6; TRBD2 agrees at 8 bases. V lost 4 bases, J lost 0 bases, and 5 bases stayed unmatched. CDR1 and CDR2 from the germline V gene are LGHNA and YNFKEQ. CDR3 length: 17 amino acids. Here the CDR3 reads CASSPGGESSGANVLTF. The CDR3 DNA reads TGTGCCAGCAGCCCCGGGGGGGAAAGCTCTGGGGCCAACGTCCTGACTTTC.

Here the CDR3 reads CASSLVVGGTDTQYF. In DNA form, the CDR3 reads TGTGCCAGCAGCTTAGTCGTGGGAGGCACAGATACGCAGTATTTT. The V gene is TRBV7-8, the J gene TRBJ2-3; D might be TRBD2 (5 bases). The ends were cut back, 1 base at V and 1 base at J, with 9 bases in the middle. CDR1 is SGHVS and CDR2 is FQNEAQ in the germline V gene. This CDR3 comprises 15 residues.

The chain recombines TRBV7-2 with TRBJ2-3, with 9 bases that match TRBD2. V trimming: 5 bases; J trimming: 4 bases; junction bases outside the gene matches: 4. Germline V gene sequence: CDR1 SGHTA, CDR2 FQGNSA. The CDR3 contains 14 residues. CDR3 protein: CASSPGLAPDTQYF. The CDR3 region has the DNA TGTGCCAGCAGCCCGGGACTAGCCCCAGATACGCAGTATTTT.

In this sample, this clone turned up once. V gene TRBV19 combines with J gene TRBJ2-7; 8 nucleotides line up with TRBD1. V was clipped by 0 bases and J by 4 bases; unmatched bases: 8. The CDR3 is made up of 16 amino acids. Germline CDR1 and CDR2: LNHDA and SQIVND (reference sequence). CDR3 loop: CASSIDLGQGAYEQYF. The CDR3 nucleotides read TGTGCCAGTAGTATAGATCTCGGACAGGGCGCGTACGAGCAGTACTTC.

This clone was counted a single time. The chain has TRBV30 and TRBJ2-7, with a tentative D call TRBD2 (6 bases). The CDR3 sequence is 13 residues long. The ends were cut back, 3 bases at V and 4 bases at J, with 13 bases in the middle. Germline loops: CDR1 GTSNPN, CDR2 SVGIG (reference sequence). In nucleotides, the CDR3 is TGTGCCTGGAGATCGGGAGTAGGGTACGAGCAGTACTTC. Translated, it gives CAWRSGVGYEQYF.

This chain joins TRBV9 and TRBJ2-1; 12 nucleotides agree with TRBD2. In germline, CDR1 is SGDLS, CDR2 YYNGEE. The CDR3 is 16 amino acids. With 4 bases clipped from V and 9 bases from J, the junction kept 11 bases outside the gene matches. The DNA of the CDR3 is TGTGCCAGCAGCCCCCCGGGGGCTAGCGGGAGGGGTGAGCAGTTCTTC. Translating gives CASSPPGASGRGEQFF. The full variable domain, rest sourced from reference TRBV9 and TRBJ2-1, is DSGVTQTPKHLITATGQRVTLRCSPRSGDLSVYWYQQSLDQGLQFLIQYYNGEERAKGNILERFSAQQFPDLHSELNLSSLELGDSALYFCASSPPGASGRGEQFFGPGTRLTVL.

On this clone: A far larger clone differs by one base, so this is likely a read error. This chain uses TRBV5-6 with TRBJ1-5; possibly TRBD1 for D (5 bases). Germline V gene sequence: CDR1 SGHDT, CDR2 YYEEEE. This CDR3 contains 17 residues. The CDR3 sequence: CASSLGRERPSNQSQHF. The CDR3 coding sequence is TGTGCCAGCAGCTTGGGCAGGGAGAGACCAAGCAATCAGTCCCAGCATTTT.

This clone has just one count. The rearrangement joins TRBV5-6 to TRBJ1-2, with 10 bases identical to TRBD1. The germline V gene has CDR1 SGHDT and CDR2 YYEEEE. This CDR3 has 15 amino acids. Trimming took 4 bases from V and 4 from J; bases not matched to a gene: 7. CDR3: CASSVRGTGVYGYTF. CDR3 bases: TGTGCCAGCAGCGTACGTGGGACAGGGGTCTATGGCTACACCTTC. Full variable domain (remainder filled in from reference TRBV5-6 and TRBJ1-2): DAGVTQSPTHLIKTRGQQVTLRCSPKSGHDTVSWYQQALGQGPQFIFQYYEEEERQRGNFPDRFSGHQFPNYSSELNVNALLLGDSALYLCASSVRGTGVYGYTFGSGTRLTVV.

This clone was recorded many times. One end of the junction is discordant with germline, which a read error may explain. This sample also contains other DNA sequences that code for the same CDR3. This chain connects TRBV2 to TRBJ2-7; TRBD2 matches 8 bases. This CDR3 spans 14 amino acids. CDR1 and CDR2 from the germline V gene are SNHLY and FYNNEI. Here the CDR3 DNA reads TGTGCCAGCAGTGAAGGGACTAGCATCTACCAGCAGTACTTC. Its translation: CASSEGTSIYQQYF.

There are a few counts of this clone. The chain carries TRBV10-2 and TRBJ1-5; a weak D match, TRBD1 (5 bases). Trimming shortened V by 7 bases and J by 7 bases, and 14 bases separated the two germline ends. The germline V gene encodes CDR1 WSHSY and CDR2 SAAADI. This CDR3 is built from 13 residues. The CDR3 reads CASKGERGQPQHF. The CDR3 DNA sequence: TGCGCCAGCAAAGGAGAACGGGGGCAGCCCCAGCATTTT.

The genes are TRBV6-5 and TRBJ2-3, with D possibly TRBD2 on 5 matching bases. The V end was cut by 10 bases, the J end by 1 base, with 12 bases between. Germline V gene lookup returns CDR1 MNHEY and CDR2 SVGAGI. The CDR3 spans 13 residues. The CDR3 region is CATTAAGTDTQYF. The CDR3 nucleotides read TGTGCCACCACGGCAGCGGGCACAGATACGCAGTATTTT.

The chain recombines TRBV2 with TRBJ2-3; 10 nucleotides agree with TRBD2. Trimming took 4 bases from V and 0 from J; bases not matched to a gene: 7. The CDR3 covers 17 residues. Germline V gives CDR1 SNHLY, CDR2 FYNNEI. The CDR3 nucleotides read TGTGCCAGCAGTGGAGGAGCGGGAGGGGCGAGCACAGATACGCAGTATTTT. Translation gives CASSGGAGGASTDTQYF.

The V and J genes are TRBV21-1 and TRBJ1-5; the D call TRBD1 from the table was never checked on the DNA. TRBV21-1 is assigned pseudogene status. The CDR3 consists of 19 residues. CDR3 residues: CASSRCLIQGGCYNQPQHF. CDR3 coding DNA: TGTGCCAGCAGCAGATGCCTAATACAGGGGGGTTGCTACAATCAGCCCCAGCATTTT.

The chain couples TRBV2 to TRBJ1-2, with D unclear. The CDR3 has 12 residues. Germline CDR1 SNHLY, CDR2 FYNNEI. Trimming took off 6 bases at V and 8 bases at J, with 13 bases between the two ends. This CDR3 reads CASRPVLGGYTF. The CDR3 DNA follows: TGTGCCAGCAGACCCGTGCTGGGGGGCTACACCTTC. The complete variable domain, with remaining parts taken from reference TRBV2 and TRBJ1-2, reads EPEVTQTPSHQVTQMGQEVILRCVPISNHLYFYWYRQILGQKVEFLVSFYNNEISEKSEIFDDQFSVERPDGSNFTLKIRSTKLEDSAMYFCASRPVLGGYTFGSGTRLTVV.

The CDR3 loop is CSAGGTDNQPQHF. The CDR3 DNA reads as TGCAGCGCCGGGGGTACAGACAATCAGCCCCAGCATTTT. This chain joins TRBV29-1 and TRBJ1-5, with D possibly being TRBD1 (5 bases). The germline V and J ends were trimmed by 7 bases and 3 bases, with 13 bases remaining between them. Germline V CDR1 and CDR2: SQVTM, ANQGSEA. CDR3 size: 13 residues.

The V call is TRBV6-1, the J call TRBJ1-1; a possible D gene is TRBD1 (6 bases). The V gene lost 4 bases and the J gene lost 4 bases, with 10 bases spanning the gap. This CDR3 is 13 amino acids long. From germline, CDR1 is MNHNS and CDR2 SASEGT. This CDR3 is CASSVTGPTEAFF. CDR3 DNA: TGTGCCAGCAGTGTAACAGGGCCCACTGAAGCTTTCTTT.

The chain couples TRBV11-1 to TRBJ2-2; a possible D gene is TRBD2 (6 bases). V was pared by 5 bases and J by 6 bases, with 13 bases between. Germline CDR1 reads SGHAT; CDR2 reads FQDESV (reference sequence). CDR3 length equals 14 residues. The CDR3 DNA reads as TGTGCCAGCAGCGCCATGGGGGGTCCCGGGGAGCTGTTTTTT. It codes for CASSAMGGPGELFF.

Written as DNA, the CDR3 is TGTGCCAGCAGTAATAAGGATGAGCAGTTCTTC. This translates into CASSNKDEQFF. V gene TRBV6-6 combines with J gene TRBJ2-1; D unclear. V was shortened by 5 bases and J by 8 bases, with 7 bases between the two germline ends. Germline CDR1 reads MNHNY; CDR2 reads SVGAGI (reference sequence). The CDR3 consists of 11 residues.

The J gene is TRBJ2-7, the V gene TRBV6-1; D possibly corresponds to TRBD1 (6 bases). The V and J ends lost 8 bases and 3 bases respectively, with 11 bases between them. This CDR3 is built from 12 residues. Germline loops: CDR1 MNHNS, CDR2 SASEGT. The DNA for the CDR3 is TGTGCCAGCGACGACAGGCTCTACGAGCAGTACTTC. It yields the protein CASDDRLYEQYF.

This chain uses TRBV19 with TRBJ2-7; 7 bases agree with TRBD2. Germline V lookup: CDR1 LNHDA, CDR2 SQIVND (reference sequence). The CDR3 runs to 14 residues. The junction had 7 bases not matched to a gene; V was cut back by 6 bases and J by 2 bases. Here the CDR3 reads CASRGGLDPYEQYF. DNA of the CDR3: TGTGCCAGTAGGGGAGGGCTGGACCCCTACGAGCAGTACTTC.

The chain uses TRBV5-1 and TRBJ2-7; 7 nucleotides match TRBD1. The CDR3 sequence is 14 residues long. From germline, CDR1 is SGHRS and CDR2 YFSETQ. The V and J ends lost 4 bases and 0 bases, in that order; junction bases with no gene match: 4. The chain's CDR3 is CASSTGQPSYEQYF. The CDR3 coding sequence is TGCGCCAGCAGCACGGGACAGCCCTCCTACGAGCAGTACTTC. Looking up the rest from reference TRBV5-1 and TRBJ2-7 gives the full variable domain: KAGVTQTPRYLIKTRGQQVTLSCSPISGHRSVSWYQQTPGQGLQFLFEYFSETQRNKGNFPGRFSGRQFSNSRSEMNVSTLELGDSALYLCASSTGQPSYEQYFGPGTRLTVT.

With regard to this clone: Other DNA sequences in the sample encode the same CDR3. This chain's CDR3 is CASSFGQNTEAFF. The CDR3 region has the DNA TGTGCCAGCAGTTTCGGTCAAAACACTGAAGCTTTCTTT. The gene calls are TRBV28 and TRBJ1-1, with unresolved D. This CDR3 contains 13 residues. Per germline, CDR1 MDHEN and CDR2 SYDVKM. The ends were cut back, 3 bases at V and 2 bases at J, with 7 bases in the middle.